The clone carrying this T cell receptor (beta chain) was recorded a few times. Its antigen is currently unknown. The sample originates from a study of early T cells in non-severe SARS-CoV-2 infection. Study-level points and caveats: VDJdb matching favored anti-spike CD8 responses, missing private and CD4 specificities.

The ends were cut back, 2 bases at V and 1 base at J, with 8 bases in the middle. This CDR3 is built from 14 residues. The germline V gene encodes CDR1 MNHNY and CDR2 SVGAGI (reference sequence). TCRdb processed the 5' RACE reads anew with MiXCR; each CDR3 protein has one entry. The sample comprises 30,000 to 40,000 distinct CDR3 sequences, about 8% of which are singletons, and around 12% rests with the top ten. The chain links TRBV6-6 to TRBJ1-1, with unresolved D. The sequencing used whole blood, collected at baseline. The clonotype comes from an adult who was a healthcare worker with PCR-confirmed SARS-CoV-2 infection or an uninfected control (not recorded which). The CDR3 is CASSYHDGNTEAFF. CDR3 DNA: TGTGCCAGCAGTTACCATGACGGGAACACTGAAGCTTTCTTT.